These 19 T cell receptor beta chains came from one sample sequenced in a study of T-cell memory formation after mild COVID-19. Via MiXCR, TCRdb re-called the 5' RACE reads, giving one row per CDR3 protein. The repertoire consists of more than 110,000 distinct CDR3 sequences, with 14% to 15% occurring once and the leading ten covering about 27%. The sequenced sample was PBMCs or a T cell subset sorted from them (not recorded which). Receptors originate from an adult woman who had mild COVID-19 (a few samples of this study predate the infection). Cell type and time point are not known.

The chain combines TRBV5-1 with TRBJ2-7; 9 bases fit TRBD1. This CDR3 region has 15 residues. Unmatched junction bases numbered 9, after V lost 4 bases and J lost 4 bases. Germline CDR1 and CDR2: SGHRS and YFSETQ. The CDR3 sequence is CASSKVTGGGYEQYF. CDR3 sequence (DNA): TGCGCCAGCAGCAAAGTGACAGGGGGTGGGTACGAGCAGTACTTC.

In this sample, this clonotype turned up many times. The rearrangement uses TRBV24-1 and TRBJ2-1, with D hard to call. This CDR3 has 13 residues. From germline, CDR1 is KGHDR and CDR2 SFDVKD. V dropped 1 base and J dropped 6 bases, with 6 bases sitting between them. This chain's CDR3 is CATSDFGSNEQFF. The CDR3 nucleotides read TGTGCCACCAGTGATTTTGGCAGCAATGAGCAGTTCTTC.

The chain uses TRBV4-1 and TRBJ2-7; possibly TRBD2 for D (6 bases). The CDR3 is made up of 15 amino acids. V was cut by 1 base and J by 2 bases, with 12 bases left in between. CDR1 is MGHRA and CDR2 is YSYEKL in the germline V gene. This chain's CDR3 is CASSQVEGFPYEQYF. CDR3 nucleotide sequence: TGCGCCAGCAGCCAAGTGGAGGGTTTCCCCTACGAGCAGTACTTC.

This clonotype was observed a few times. This chain links TRBV7-9 with TRBJ2-1; 8 nucleotides line up with TRBD2. Trimming took 5 bases from V and 4 from J; bases not matched to a gene: 10. The CDR3 has 16 amino acids. Germline CDR1 reads SEHNR; CDR2 reads FQNEAQ (reference sequence). In nucleotides, the CDR3 is TGTGCCAGCAGCCGCCGGGGGCTAGCGGGTTACAATGAGCAGTTCTTC. It specifies CASSRRGLAGYNEQFF.

The J gene is TRBJ2-7, the V gene TRBV30; 7 bases are a match to TRBD2. In germline, CDR1 is GTSNPN, CDR2 SVGIG (reference sequence). This CDR3 has 12 residues. With V trimmed by 5 bases and J by 6 bases, 7 bases remained unmatched. CDR3 sequence: CAWDSGTGEQYF. The CDR3 bases are TGTGCCTGGGACAGCGGGACGGGCGAGCAGTACTTC.

This rearrangement joins TRBV5-4 to TRBJ2-5; D is unclear. The germline CDR1 and CDR2 sequences are SGHNT and YYREEE (reference sequence). V was cut by 0 bases and J by 5 bases, with 5 bases left in between. This CDR3 has 12 amino acids. CDR3 loop: CASSLDSETQYF. The CDR3 nucleotides are TGTGCCAGCAGCTTGGATAGCGAGACCCAGTACTTC. Together with reference TRBV5-4 and TRBJ2-5, the CDR3 gives the full variable domain: ETGVTQSPTHLIKTRGQQVTLRCSSQSGHNTVSWYQQALGQGPQFIFQYYREEENGRGNFPPRFSGLQFPNYSSELNVNALELDDSALYLCASSLDSETQYFGPGTRLLVL.

The chain is built from TRBV30 and TRBJ2-1, with 13 bases aligning to TRBD2. V lost 2 bases, J lost 8 bases, and 12 bases stayed unmatched. Germline lookup yields CDR1 GTSNPN and CDR2 SVGIG (reference sequence). The CDR3 contains 17 residues. This chain's CDR3 is CAWSPYSGLAGAYEQFF. Here the CDR3 DNA reads TGTGCCTGGAGTCCGTACTCAGGACTAGCGGGAGCCTATGAGCAGTTCTTC.

The chain carries TRBV15 and TRBJ2-5; 8 bases are shared with TRBD2. CDR1 is LNHNV and CDR2 is YYDKDF in the germline V gene (reference sequence). The CDR3 has 14 residues. With V trimmed by 4 bases and J by 4 bases, 5 bases remained unmatched. CDR3 amino acids: CATSTVAGTETQYF. Written as DNA, the CDR3 is TGTGCCACCAGCACAGTAGCGGGGACAGAGACCCAGTACTTC.

The V and J genes are TRBV5-1 and TRBJ2-3; D call uncertain. The germline V and J ends were trimmed by 0 bases and 2 bases, with 7 bases remaining between them. CDR3 length: 14 amino acids. CDR1 is SGHRS, CDR2 YFSETQ, per germline. The CDR3 bases are TGCGCCAGCAGCTTGGGGGTCGACACAGATACGCAGTATTTT. Its protein product is CASSLGVDTDTQYF.

The rearrangement joins TRBV6-2 or TRBV6-3 to TRBJ2-7; TRBD1 is a possible D gene (5 bases). This CDR3 region has 13 residues. V was cut by 4 bases and J by 2 bases, with 9 bases left in between. The germline V gene has CDR1 MNHEY and CDR2 SVGEGT. The CDR3 loop is CASSWTPTYEQYF. CDR3 nucleotides: TGTGCCAGCAGTTGGACACCTACCTACGAGCAGTACTTC.

This clonotype has a handful of counts. This chain connects TRBV12-3 or TRBV12-4 to TRBJ2-1; a weak D match, TRBD2 (6 bases). The V and J ends lost 6 bases and 10 bases respectively, with 19 bases between them. There are 14 residues in the CDR3. The CDR3 bases are TGTGCCAGCAGCAGACTAGAGAGTTACTGGGAGCAGTTCTTC. It specifies CASSRLESYWEQFF.

CDR3 sequence: CAYASGFPNGYTF. CDR3 bases: TGTGCTTACGCTTCAGGGTTCCCCAATGGCTACACCTTC. The V gene is TRBV30, the J gene TRBJ1-2; D is perhaps TRBD1 (5 bases). The germline CDR1 and CDR2 sequences are GTSNPN and SVGIG (reference sequence). The CDR3 length is 13 residues.

CDR3: CATSRDSFGETQYF. The CDR3 DNA reads as TGTGCCACCAGCAGAGACAGTTTCGGAGAGACCCAGTACTTC. The V and J genes are TRBV15 and TRBJ2-5; D call uncertain. V was cut by 0 bases and J by 4 bases, with 9 bases left in between. Per the germline V gene, CDR1 is LNHNV and CDR2 is YYDKDF (reference sequence). This CDR3 has 14 residues.

This clonotype has only a few counts. The J gene is TRBJ1-1, the V gene TRBV12-3 or TRBV12-4, with 7 bases fitting TRBD1. This CDR3 is built from 13 residues. V gave up 7 bases and J gave up 6 bases; unmatched junction bases: 8. CDR3 region: CASTTQGGAEAFF. The CDR3 DNA reads as TGTGCCAGCACCACTCAGGGGGGCGCTGAAGCTTTCTTT.

V usage is TRBV19 and J usage is TRBJ1-3; no reliable D call. Germline V lookup: CDR1 LNHDA, CDR2 SQIVND (reference sequence). Trimming left V 5 bases short and J 2 bases short, with 13 bases between. The CDR3 runs 15 residues. CDR3 coding DNA: TGTGCCAGTAGTCCCGACCGGGCTCCTGGAAACACCATATATTTT. This codes for CASSPDRAPGNTIYF.

The CDR3, as DNA: TGTGCCAGCAGCTCCGAGGAATGGGGTCCTAAAGAGACCCAGTACTTC. Translated, it gives CASSSEEWGPKETQYF. The chain links TRBV7-9 to TRBJ2-5; D is unclear. Per germline, CDR1 SEHNR and CDR2 FQNEAQ (reference sequence). Between the trimmed V and J ends, which lost 4 bases and 3 bases, there was a span of 18 bases. The CDR3 contains 16 residues.

The rearrangement joins TRBV27 to TRBJ1-1; D is ambiguous. The CDR3 totals 16 residues. Germline CDR1 MNHEY, CDR2 SMNVEV (reference sequence). The V end lost 8 bases, the J end lost 0 bases, and 19 bases lay between the germline ends. CDR3 region: CASLPASGVLNTEAFF. The CDR3 DNA is TGTGCCAGCCTCCCGGCTTCAGGCGTCTTGAACACTGAAGCTTTCTTT.

This clonotype was observed a handful of times. The V gene is TRBV20-1, the J gene TRBJ2-3, with D perhaps matching TRBD2 (6 bases). Germline V gene sequence: CDR1 DFQATT, CDR2 SNEGSKA (reference sequence). V was trimmed by 6 bases and J by 1 base, leaving 17 bases between them. The CDR3 loop spans 15 amino acids. The CDR3 loop reads CSAPRSGTGTDTQYF. The CDR3 DNA is TGCAGTGCCCCGCGTTCCGGGACTGGCACAGATACGCAGTATTTT.

This clonotype was seen a few times. The chain has TRBV5-1 and TRBJ2-1, with TRBD1 matching 8 bases. Trimming at V came to 8 bases and at J to 1 base, leaving 14 bases not matched to a gene. The CDR3 covers 17 residues. Germline CDR1 is SGHRS and CDR2 is YFSETQ. The CDR3 spells CASNPGTGAFSYNEQFF. In nucleotides, the CDR3 is TGCGCCAGTAACCCCGGGACAGGAGCCTTTTCCTACAATGAGCAGTTCTTC.